Given below is one T cell receptor beta chain in context. The target antigen is unknown. The ends were cut back, 4 bases at V and 0 bases at J, with 14 bases in the middle. Germline CDR1 and CDR2: ENHRY and SYGVKD. This CDR3 contains 16 residues. These data belong to a study of cytomegalovirus exposure and HLA in healthy donors. Broader study findings: In a later analysis, TCR beta V- and J-gene trimming was associated with a missense DCLRE1C variant. Later analysis indicated greater clonal expansion among HLA-associated TCR beta chains than among equally common other chains. There were some public TCRs occurring in many donors, but most TCR sequences were rare.

With 60 Vbeta and 13 Jbeta primers, the PCR was carried out. The protocol was immunoSEQ multiplex PCR, while the TCRdb copy is restricted to in-frame clones and leaves out a portion. The table includes 200,000 to 250,000 clones, roughly 84% detected once. The sequenced sample was PBMCs. The rearrangement links TRBV10-3 to TRBJ2-3; a weak D match, TRBD2 (6 bases). The TCR sequence derives from a human donor in good health. The DNA for the CDR3 is TGTGCCATCAGTGGGGTGACTAGGCATAGCACAGATACGCAGTATTTT. Its protein is CAISGVTRHSTDTQYF.